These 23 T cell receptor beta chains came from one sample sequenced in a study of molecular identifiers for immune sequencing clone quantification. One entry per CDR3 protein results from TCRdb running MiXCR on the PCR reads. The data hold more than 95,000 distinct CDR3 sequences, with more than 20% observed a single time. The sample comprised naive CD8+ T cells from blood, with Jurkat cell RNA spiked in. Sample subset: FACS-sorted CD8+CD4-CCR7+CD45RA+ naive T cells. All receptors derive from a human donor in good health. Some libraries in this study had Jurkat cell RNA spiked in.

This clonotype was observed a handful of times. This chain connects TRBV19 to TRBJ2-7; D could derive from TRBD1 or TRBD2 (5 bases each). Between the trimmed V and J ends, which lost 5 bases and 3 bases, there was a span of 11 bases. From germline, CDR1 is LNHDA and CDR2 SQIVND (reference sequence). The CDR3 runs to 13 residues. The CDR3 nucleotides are TGTGCCAGTAGTGTAGGGGACGGCTACGAGCAGTACTTC. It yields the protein CASSVGDGYEQYF.

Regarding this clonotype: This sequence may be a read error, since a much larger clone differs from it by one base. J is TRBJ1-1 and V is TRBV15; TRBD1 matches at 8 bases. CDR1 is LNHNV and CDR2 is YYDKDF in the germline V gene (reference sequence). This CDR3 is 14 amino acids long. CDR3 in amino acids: CATAQGGRSTKAFF. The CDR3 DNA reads TGTGCCACTGCACAGGGGGGCAGATCCACTAAAGCTTTCTTT. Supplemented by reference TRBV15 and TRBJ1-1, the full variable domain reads DAMVIQNPRYQVTQFGKPVTLSCSQTLNHNVMYWYQQKSSQAPKLLFHYYDKDFNNEADTPDNFQSRRPNTSFCFLDIRSPGLGDTAMYLCATAQGGRSTKAFFGQGTRLTVV.

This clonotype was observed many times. The CDR3 nucleotides read TGCGCCAGCAGCCAAGGAGCGGGGGTTGAGTTTGTCAAAAACATTCAGTACTTC. It translates to CASSQGAGVEFVKNIQYF. The chain has TRBV4-3 and TRBJ2-4; 8 bases agree with TRBD2. The trim removed 1 base at V and 3 bases at J, leaving 11 bases unmatched. The CDR3 runs 18 residues. Germline values: CDR1 LGHNA, CDR2 YSLEER.

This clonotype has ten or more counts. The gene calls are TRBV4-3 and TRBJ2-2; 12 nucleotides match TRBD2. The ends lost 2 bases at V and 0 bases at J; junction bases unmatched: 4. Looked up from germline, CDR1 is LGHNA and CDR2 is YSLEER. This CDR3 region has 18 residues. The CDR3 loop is CASSQTLAGGPNTGELFF. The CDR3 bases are TGCGCCAGCAGCCAAACACTAGCGGGGGGCCCGAACACCGGGGAGCTGTTTTTT.

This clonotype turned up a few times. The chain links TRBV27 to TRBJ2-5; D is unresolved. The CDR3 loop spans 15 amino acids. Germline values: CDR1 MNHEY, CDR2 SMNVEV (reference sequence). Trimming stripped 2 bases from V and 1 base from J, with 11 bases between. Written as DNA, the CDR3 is TGTGCCAGCAGTTTACGACAAACCTTCCAAGAGACCCAGTACTTC. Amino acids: CASSLRQTFQETQYF.

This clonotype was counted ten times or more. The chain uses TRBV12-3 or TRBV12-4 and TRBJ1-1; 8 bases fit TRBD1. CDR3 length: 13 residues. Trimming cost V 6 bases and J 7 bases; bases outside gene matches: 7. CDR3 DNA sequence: TGTGCCAGCAGCCCCGGACAGGGCGTTGAAGCTTTCTTT. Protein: CASSPGQGVEAFF.

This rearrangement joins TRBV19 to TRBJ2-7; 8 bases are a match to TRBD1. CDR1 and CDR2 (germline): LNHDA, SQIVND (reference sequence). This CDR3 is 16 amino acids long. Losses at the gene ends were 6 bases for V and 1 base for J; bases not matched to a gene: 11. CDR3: CASRTTGRGPSYEQYF. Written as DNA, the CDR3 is TGTGCCAGTAGAACCACGGGCAGGGGGCCTTCCTACGAGCAGTACTTC.

This CDR3 reads CATSDSGSTEAFF. The CDR3 DNA reads as TGTGCCACCAGTGACTCTGGATCCACTGAAGCTTTCTTT. The chain links TRBV24-1 to TRBJ1-1; D is ambiguous. Germline loops: CDR1 KGHDR, CDR2 SFDVKD. This CDR3 has 13 amino acids. Trimming took off 4 bases at V and 4 bases at J, with 9 bases between the two ends.

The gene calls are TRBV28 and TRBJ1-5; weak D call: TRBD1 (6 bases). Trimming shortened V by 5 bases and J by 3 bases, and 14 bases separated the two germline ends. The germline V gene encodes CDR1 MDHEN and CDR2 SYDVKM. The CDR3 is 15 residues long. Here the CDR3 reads CASSRLGHTNQPQHF. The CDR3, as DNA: TGTGCCAGCAGTAGACTGGGACATACCAATCAGCCCCAGCATTTT.

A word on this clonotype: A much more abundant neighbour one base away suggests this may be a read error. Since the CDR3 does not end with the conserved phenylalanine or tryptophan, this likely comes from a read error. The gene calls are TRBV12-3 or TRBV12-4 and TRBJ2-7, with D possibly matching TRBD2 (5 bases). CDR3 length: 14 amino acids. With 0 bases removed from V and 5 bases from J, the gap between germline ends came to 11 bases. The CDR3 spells CASSLALAPHEQYY. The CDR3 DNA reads TGTGCCAGCAGTTTAGCCCTAGCTCCTCACGAGCAGTACTAC.

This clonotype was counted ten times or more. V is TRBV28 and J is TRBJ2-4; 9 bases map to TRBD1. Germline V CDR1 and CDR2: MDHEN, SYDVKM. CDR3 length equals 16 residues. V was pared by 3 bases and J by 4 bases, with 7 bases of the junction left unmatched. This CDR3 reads CASSFPTGGSKNIQYF. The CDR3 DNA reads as TGTGCCAGCAGTTTCCCAACAGGGGGCTCTAAAAACATTCAGTACTTC.

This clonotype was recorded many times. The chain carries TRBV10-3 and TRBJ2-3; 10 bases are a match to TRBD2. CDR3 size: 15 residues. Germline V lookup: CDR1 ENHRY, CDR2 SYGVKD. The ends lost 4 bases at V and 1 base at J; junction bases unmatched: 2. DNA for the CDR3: TGTGCCATCAGTGCCGGGACTAGCGGCACAGATACGCAGTATTTT. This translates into CAISAGTSGTDTQYF.

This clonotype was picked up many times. The CDR3 sequence: CASSYLTNTEAFF. The CDR3 DNA reads TGTGCCAGCAGTTACTTGACAAACACTGAAGCTTTCTTT. J is TRBJ1-1 and V is TRBV6-5; D uncertain. Trimming left V 1 base short and J 2 bases short, with 5 bases between. Germline V CDR1 and CDR2: MNHEY, SVGAGI. The length of the CDR3 is 13 residues.

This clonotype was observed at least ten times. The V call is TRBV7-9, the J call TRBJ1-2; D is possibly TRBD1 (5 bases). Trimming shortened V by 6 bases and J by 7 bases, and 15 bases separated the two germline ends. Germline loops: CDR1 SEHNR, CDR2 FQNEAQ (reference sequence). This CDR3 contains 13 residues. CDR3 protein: CASSSGGRAGYTF. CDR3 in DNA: TGTGCCAGCAGTAGTGGGGGAAGGGCTGGCTACACCTTC.

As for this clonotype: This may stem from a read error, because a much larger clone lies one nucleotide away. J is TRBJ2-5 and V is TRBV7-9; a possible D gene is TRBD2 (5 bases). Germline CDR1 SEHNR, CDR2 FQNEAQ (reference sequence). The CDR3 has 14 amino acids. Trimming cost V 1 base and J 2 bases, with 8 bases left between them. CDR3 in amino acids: CASSLDEGQETQYF. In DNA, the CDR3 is TGTGCCAGCAGCTTAGATGAGGGTCAAGAGACCCAGTACTTC.

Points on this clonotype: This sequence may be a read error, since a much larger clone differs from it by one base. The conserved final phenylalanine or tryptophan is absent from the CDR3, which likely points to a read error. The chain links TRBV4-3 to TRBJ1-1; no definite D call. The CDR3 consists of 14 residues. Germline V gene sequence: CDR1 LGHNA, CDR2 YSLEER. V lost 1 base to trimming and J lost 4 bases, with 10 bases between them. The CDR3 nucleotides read TGCGCCAGCAGCCAAGCACCGTGGAGCACTGAAGCTTTCCTT. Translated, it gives CASSQAPWSTEAFL.

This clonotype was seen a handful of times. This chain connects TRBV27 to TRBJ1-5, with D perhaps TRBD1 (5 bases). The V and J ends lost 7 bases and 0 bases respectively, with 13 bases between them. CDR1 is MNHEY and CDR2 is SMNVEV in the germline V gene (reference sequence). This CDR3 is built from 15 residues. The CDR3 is CASKGQVYSNQPQHF. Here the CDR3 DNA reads TGTGCCAGCAAGGGGCAGGTCTATAGCAATCAGCCCCAGCATTTT.

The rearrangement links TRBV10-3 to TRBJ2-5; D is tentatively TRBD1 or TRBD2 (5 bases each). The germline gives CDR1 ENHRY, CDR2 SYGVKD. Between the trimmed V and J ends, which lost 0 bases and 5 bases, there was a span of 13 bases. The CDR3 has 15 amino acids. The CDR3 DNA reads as TGTGCCATCAGTGAGTCCGGGACCGAGTGGGAGACCCAGTACTTC. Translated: CAISESGTEWETQYF.

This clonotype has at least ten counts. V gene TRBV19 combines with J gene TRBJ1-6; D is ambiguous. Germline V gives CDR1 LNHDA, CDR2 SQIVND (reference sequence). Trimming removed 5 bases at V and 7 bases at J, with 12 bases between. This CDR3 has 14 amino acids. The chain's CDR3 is CASSADQRNSPLHF. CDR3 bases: TGTGCCAGTAGTGCTGATCAGAGGAATTCACCCCTCCACTTT.

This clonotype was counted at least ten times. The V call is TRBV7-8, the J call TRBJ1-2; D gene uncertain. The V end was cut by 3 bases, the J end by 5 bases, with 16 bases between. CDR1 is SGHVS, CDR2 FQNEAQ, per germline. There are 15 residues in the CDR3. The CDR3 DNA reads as TGTGCCAGCAGCTTCCTATATGAGGGCTTATATGGCTACACCTTC. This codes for CASSFLYEGLYGYTF.

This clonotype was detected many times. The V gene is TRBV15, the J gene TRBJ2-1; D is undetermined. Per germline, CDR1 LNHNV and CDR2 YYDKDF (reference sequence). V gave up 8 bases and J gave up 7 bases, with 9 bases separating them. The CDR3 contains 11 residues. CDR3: CATRKLNEQFF. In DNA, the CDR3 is TGTGCCACCCGGAAGTTAAATGAGCAGTTCTTC.

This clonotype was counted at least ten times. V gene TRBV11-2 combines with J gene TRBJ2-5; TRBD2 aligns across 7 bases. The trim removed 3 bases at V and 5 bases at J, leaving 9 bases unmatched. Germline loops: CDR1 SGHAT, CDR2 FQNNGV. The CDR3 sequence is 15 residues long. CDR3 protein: CASSLWDYEGETQYF. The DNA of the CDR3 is TGTGCCAGCAGCTTGTGGGACTACGAAGGCGAGACCCAGTACTTC. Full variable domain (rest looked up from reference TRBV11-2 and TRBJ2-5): EAGVAQSPRYKIIEKRQSVAFWCNPISGHATLYWYQQILGQGPKLLIQFQNNGVVDDSQLPKDRFSAERLKGVDSTLKIQPAKLEDSAVYLCASSLWDYEGETQYFGPGTRLLVL.

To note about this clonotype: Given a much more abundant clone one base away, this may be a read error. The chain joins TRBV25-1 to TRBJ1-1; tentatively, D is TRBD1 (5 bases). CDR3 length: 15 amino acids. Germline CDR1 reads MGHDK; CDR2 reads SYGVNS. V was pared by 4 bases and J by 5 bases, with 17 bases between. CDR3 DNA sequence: TGTGCCAGCAGTGCCCGGACGGGGGTTGATACTGAAGCTTTCTTT. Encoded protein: CASSARTGVDTEAFF.